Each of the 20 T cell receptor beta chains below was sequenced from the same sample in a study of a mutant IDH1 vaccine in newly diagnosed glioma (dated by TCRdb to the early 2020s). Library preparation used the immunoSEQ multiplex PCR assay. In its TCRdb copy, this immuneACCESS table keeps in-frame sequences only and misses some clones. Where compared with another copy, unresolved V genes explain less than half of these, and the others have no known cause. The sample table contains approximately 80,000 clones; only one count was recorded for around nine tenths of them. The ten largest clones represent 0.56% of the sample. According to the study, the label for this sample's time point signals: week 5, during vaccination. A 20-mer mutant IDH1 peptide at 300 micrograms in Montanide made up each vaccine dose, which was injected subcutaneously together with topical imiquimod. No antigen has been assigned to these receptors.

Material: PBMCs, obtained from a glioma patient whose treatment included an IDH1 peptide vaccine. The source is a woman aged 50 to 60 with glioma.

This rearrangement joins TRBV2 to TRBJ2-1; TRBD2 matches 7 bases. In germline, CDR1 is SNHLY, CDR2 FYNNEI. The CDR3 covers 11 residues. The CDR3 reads CATTRGERQFF. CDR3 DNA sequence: TGTGCTACCACCCGGGGGGAGCGGCAGTTCTTC.

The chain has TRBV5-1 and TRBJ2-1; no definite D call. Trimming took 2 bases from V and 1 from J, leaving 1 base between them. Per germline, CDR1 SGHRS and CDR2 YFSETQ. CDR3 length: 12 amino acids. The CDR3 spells CASSFSYNEQFF. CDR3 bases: TGCGCCAGCAGCTTTTCCTACAATGAGCAGTTCTTC.

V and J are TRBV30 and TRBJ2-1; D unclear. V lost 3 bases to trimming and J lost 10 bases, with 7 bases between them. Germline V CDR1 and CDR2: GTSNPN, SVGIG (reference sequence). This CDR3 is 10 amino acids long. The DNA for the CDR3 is TGTGCCTGGAGAGGACGCGAGCAGTTCTTC. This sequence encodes CAWRGREQFF.

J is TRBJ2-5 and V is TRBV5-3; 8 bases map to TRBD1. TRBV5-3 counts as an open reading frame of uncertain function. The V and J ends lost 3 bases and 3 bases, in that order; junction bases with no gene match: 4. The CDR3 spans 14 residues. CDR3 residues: CARSSTGVKETQYF. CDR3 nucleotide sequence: TGTGCCAGAAGCTCGACAGGGGTGAAAGAGACCCAGTACTTC.

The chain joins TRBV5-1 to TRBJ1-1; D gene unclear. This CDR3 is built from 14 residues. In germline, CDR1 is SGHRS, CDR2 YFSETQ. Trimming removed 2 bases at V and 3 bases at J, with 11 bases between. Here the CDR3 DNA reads TGCGCCAGCAGCTTTAGTGGCCAGGACACTGAAGCTTTCTTT. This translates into CASSFSGQDTEAFF.

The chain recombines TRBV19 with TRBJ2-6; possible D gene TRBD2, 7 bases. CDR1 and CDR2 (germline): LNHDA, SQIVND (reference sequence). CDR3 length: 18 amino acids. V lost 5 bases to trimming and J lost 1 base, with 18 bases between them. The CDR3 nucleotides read TGTGCCAGTAGTGCCGACGGGGGGCATGCATCTGGGGCCAACGTCCTGACTTTC. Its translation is CASSADGGHASGANVLTF.

The CDR3 sequence: CAWGQGIPTEQYF. In nucleotides, the CDR3 is TGTGCCTGGGGACAGGGGATACCCACTGAGCAGTACTTC. V gene TRBV30 combines with J gene TRBJ2-7; 9 positions agree with TRBD1. Unmatched junction bases numbered 9, after V lost 5 bases and J lost 7 bases. The CDR3 has 13 residues. Germline CDR1 GTSNPN, CDR2 SVGIG (reference sequence).

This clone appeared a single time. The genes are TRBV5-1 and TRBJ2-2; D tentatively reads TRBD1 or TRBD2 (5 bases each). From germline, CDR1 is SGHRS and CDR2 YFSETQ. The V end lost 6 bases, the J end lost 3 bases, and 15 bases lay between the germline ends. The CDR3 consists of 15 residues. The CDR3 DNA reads TGCGCCAGCACCCCGCGGGTGGGGGACACCGGGGAGCTGTTTTTT. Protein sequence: CASTPRVGDTGELFF.

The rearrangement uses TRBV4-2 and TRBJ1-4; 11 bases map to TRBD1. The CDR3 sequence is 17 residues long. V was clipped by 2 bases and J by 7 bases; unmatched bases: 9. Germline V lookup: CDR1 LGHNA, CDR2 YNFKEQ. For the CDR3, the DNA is TGTGCCAGCAGCCAACTTGGTCCGGGACAGGGGGGTGAAAAACTGTTTTTT. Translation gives CASSQLGPGQGGEKLFF.

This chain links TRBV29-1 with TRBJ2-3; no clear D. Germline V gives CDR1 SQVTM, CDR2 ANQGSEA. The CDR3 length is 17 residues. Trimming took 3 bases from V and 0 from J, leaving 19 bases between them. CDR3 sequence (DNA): TGCAGCGTTGACCCGCCGATGACGGCACGTAGCACAGATACGCAGTATTTT. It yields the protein CSVDPPMTARSTDTQYF.

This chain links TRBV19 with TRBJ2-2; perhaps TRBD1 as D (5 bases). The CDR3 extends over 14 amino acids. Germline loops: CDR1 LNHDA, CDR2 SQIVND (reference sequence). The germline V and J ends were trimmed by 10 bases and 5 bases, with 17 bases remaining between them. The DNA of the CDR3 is TGTGCCACCACTCCTGCCCCAGGGACCGGGGAGCTGTTTTTT. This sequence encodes CATTPAPGTGELFF.

Written as DNA, the CDR3 is TGTGCCAGCAGTTACTCGAGAGGGGGCGAGGGCACTGAAGCTTTCTTT. The encoded protein is CASSYSRGGEGTEAFF. V is TRBV6-5 and J is TRBJ1-1, with 7 bases lining up with TRBD1. The V gene end was trimmed by 0 bases and the J gene end by 4 bases; junction bases not matched to a gene: 8. Per the germline V gene, CDR1 is MNHEY and CDR2 is SVGAGI. This CDR3 region has 16 residues.

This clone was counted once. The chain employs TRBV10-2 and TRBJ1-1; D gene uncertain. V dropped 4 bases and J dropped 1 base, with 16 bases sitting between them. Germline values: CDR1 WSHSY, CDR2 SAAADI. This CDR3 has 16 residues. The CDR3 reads CASSGNKGFTNTEAFF. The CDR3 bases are TGCGCCAGCAGTGGTAACAAAGGTTTTACGAACACTGAAGCTTTCTTT.

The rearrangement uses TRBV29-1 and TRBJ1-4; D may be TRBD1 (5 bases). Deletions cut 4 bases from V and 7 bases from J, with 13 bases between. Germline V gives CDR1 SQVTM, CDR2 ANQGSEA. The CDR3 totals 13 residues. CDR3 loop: CSVVGRVGEKLFF. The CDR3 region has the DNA TGCAGCGTTGTGGGCAGGGTGGGTGAAAAACTGTTTTTT.

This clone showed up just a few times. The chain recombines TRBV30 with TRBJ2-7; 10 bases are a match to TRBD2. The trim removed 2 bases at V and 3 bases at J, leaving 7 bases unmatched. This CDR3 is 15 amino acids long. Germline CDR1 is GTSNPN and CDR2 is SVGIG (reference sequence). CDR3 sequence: CAWSLGLAESYEQYF. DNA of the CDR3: TGTGCCTGGAGTCTAGGACTAGCGGAGAGCTACGAGCAGTACTTC.

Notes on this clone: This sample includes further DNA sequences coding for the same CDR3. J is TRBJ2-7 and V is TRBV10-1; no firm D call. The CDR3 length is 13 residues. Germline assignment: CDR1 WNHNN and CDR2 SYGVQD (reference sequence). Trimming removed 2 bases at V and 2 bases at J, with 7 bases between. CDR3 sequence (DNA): TGCGCCAGCAGTGAGAGGATAACCTACGAGCAGTACTTC. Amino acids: CASSERITYEQYF.

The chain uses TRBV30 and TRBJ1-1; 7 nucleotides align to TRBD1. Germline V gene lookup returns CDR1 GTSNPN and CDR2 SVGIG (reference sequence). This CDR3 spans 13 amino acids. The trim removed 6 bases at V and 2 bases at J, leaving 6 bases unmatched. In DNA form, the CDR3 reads TGTGCCTGCCACAGGGGAGGAAACACTGAAGCTTTCTTT. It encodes CACHRGGNTEAFF.

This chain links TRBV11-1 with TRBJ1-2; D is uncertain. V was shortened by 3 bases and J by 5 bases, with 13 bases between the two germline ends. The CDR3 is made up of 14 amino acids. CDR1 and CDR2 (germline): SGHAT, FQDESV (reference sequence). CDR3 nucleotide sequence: TGTGCCAGCAGCTTCCCGGACTCAGTTTATGGCTACACCTTC. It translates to CASSFPDSVYGYTF.

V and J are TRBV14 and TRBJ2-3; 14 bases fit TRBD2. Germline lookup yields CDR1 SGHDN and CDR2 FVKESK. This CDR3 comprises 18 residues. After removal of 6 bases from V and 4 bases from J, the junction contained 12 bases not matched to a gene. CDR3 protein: CASSHGTSGSKIADTQYF. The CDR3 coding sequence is TGTGCCAGCAGTCACGGGACTAGCGGGAGTAAGATTGCAGATACGCAGTATTTT.

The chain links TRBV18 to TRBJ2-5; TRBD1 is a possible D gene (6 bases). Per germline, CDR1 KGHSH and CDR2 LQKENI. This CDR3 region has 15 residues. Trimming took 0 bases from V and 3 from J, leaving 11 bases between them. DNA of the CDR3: TGTGCCAGCTCACCACCGTCAGGGGCGGAAGAGACCCAGTACTTC. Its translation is CASSPPSGAEETQYF.